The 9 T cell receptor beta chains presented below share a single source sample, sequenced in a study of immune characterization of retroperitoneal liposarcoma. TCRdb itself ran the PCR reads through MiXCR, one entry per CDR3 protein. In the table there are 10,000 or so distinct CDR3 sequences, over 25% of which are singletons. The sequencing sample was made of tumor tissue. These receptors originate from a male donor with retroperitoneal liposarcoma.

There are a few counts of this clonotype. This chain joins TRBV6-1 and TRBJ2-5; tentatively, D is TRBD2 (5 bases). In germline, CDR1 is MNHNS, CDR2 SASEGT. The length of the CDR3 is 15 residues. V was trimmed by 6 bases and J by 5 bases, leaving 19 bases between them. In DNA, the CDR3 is TGTGCCAGCAGCCCCCGGGATCCGGTGGGGGAGACCCAGTACTTC. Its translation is CASSPRDPVGETQYF.

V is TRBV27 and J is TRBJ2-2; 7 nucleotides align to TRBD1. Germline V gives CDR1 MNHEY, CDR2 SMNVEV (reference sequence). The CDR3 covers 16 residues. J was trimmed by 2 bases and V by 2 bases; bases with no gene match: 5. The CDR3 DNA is TGTGCCAGCAGTTTAAGAGGGGGCGTAAACACCGGGGAGCTGTTTTTT. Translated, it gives CASSLRGGVNTGELFF.

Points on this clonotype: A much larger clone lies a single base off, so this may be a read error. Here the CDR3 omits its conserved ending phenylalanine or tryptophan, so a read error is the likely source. CDR3 coding DNA: TGTGCCAGCAGTTACTCGGGGGAGCAGTTCTTA. Residues: CASSYSGEQFL. J is TRBJ2-1 and V is TRBV6-6, with D uncertain. CDR1 and CDR2 (germline): MNHNY, SVGAGI (reference sequence). Trimming removed 0 bases at V and 10 bases at J, with 4 bases between. The CDR3 has 11 amino acids.

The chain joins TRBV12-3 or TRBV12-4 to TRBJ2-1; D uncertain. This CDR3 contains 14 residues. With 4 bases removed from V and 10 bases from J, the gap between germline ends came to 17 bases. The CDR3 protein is CASSSLLSYYEQFF. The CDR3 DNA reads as TGTGCCAGCAGTTCTCTACTTTCATACTACGAGCAGTTCTTC.

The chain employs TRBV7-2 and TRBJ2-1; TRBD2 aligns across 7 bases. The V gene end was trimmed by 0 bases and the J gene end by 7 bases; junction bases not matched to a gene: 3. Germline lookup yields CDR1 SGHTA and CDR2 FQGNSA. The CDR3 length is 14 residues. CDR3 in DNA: TGTGCCAGCAGCTTAGCGGGAGGGTTTAATGAGCAGTTCTTC. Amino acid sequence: CASSLAGGFNEQFF.

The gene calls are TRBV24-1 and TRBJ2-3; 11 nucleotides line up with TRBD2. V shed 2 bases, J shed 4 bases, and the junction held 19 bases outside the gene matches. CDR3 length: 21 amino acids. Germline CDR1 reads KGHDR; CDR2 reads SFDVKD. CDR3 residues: CATSDSMGAFHASGRPDTQYF. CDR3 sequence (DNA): TGTGCCACCAGTGATTCGATGGGGGCTTTCCACGCTAGCGGGAGGCCAGATACGCAGTATTTT.

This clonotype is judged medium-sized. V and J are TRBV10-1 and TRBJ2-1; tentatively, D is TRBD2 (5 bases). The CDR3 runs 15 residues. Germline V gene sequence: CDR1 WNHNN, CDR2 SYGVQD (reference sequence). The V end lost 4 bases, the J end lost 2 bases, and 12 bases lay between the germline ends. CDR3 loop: CASSASEGPYNEQFF. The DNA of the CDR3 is TGCGCCAGCAGTGCCTCAGAGGGCCCCTACAATGAGCAGTTCTTC.

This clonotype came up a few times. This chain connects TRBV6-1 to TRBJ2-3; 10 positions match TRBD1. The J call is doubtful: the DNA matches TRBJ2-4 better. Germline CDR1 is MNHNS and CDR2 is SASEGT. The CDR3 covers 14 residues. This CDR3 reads CASSFRGQGDIQYF. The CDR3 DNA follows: TGTGCCAGCAGTTTCCGCGGACAGGGGGACATTCAGTACTTC.

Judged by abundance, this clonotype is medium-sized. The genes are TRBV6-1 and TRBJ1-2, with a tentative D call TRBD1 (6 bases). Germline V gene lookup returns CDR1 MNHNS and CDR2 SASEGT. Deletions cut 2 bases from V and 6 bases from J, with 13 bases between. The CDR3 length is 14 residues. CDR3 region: CASSEYTGLDGYTF. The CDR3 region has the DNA TGTGCCAGCAGTGAATATACAGGGTTAGATGGCTACACCTTC.